One sample yielded the 29 T cell receptor beta chains listed below, sequenced in a study of T cells in women clearing cervical HPV infection. The method was immunoSEQ multiplex PCR; TCRdb's version includes in-frame clones alone and lacks a portion of them. The ten most abundant clones cover 1.2% of a sample with about 45,000 clones. The sequencing sample was made of blood buffy coat. These TCRs come from a woman aged 18 to 75 with a cervical HPV16 infection that either progressed to CIN3+ or cleared (not recorded which).

Of note for this clone: The sequenced fragment ends 3 residues before the CDR3 boundary, so the rest is inferred from the germline J gene. The J gene is TRBJ2-4, the V gene TRBV7-9; D tentatively fits TRBD1 or TRBD2 (5 bases each). Germline V CDR1 and CDR2: SEHNR, FQNEAQ (reference sequence). The CDR3 length is 12 residues. The ends were cut back, 5 bases at V and 8 bases at J, with 10 bases in the middle. The CDR3 protein is CASSPQGDIQYF. The sequenced CDR3 bases are TGTGCCAGCAGCCCCCAGGGAGACATT.

To note about this clone: The read terminates 3 residues ahead of where the CDR3 ends, so the germline J gene completes it. This rearrangement joins TRBV7-3 to TRBJ2-1; the match to TRBD1 covers 9 bases. Losses at the gene ends were 3 bases for V and 6 bases for J; bases not matched to a gene: 3. The length of the CDR3 is 14 residues. Per germline, CDR1 SGHTA and CDR2 FQGTGA. Here the CDR3 reads CASSFDRGGNEQFF. CDR3 bases read: TGTGCCAGCAGCTTCGACAGGGGGGGCAATGAG.

CDR3 loop: CASSYGGATDTQYF. The covered CDR3 bases are TGCGCCAGCAGCTACGGGGGGGCTACAGATACG. This chain links TRBV5-1 with TRBJ2-3, with 8 bases matching TRBD2. The read stops 3 residues short of the end of the CDR3; the missing end is completed from the germline J gene. The junction had 3 bases not matched to a gene; V was cut back by 3 bases and J by 3 bases. The CDR3 covers 14 residues. Germline-derived CDR1 and CDR2 are SGHRS and YFSETQ.

On this clone: Read sequence stops 3 residues before the CDR3 end, and the germline J gene provides the missing end. The gene calls are TRBV28 and TRBJ2-7; 7 nucleotides align to TRBD1. The junction had 8 bases not matched to a gene; V was cut back by 7 bases and J by 2 bases. The CDR3 loop spans 14 amino acids. CDR1 is MDHEN, CDR2 SYDVKM, per germline. The covered CDR3 bases are TGTGCCAGCACCGACAGGGACCTCGCCTACGAG. Encoded protein: CASTDRDLAYE. The full CDR3 protein is CASTDRDLAYEQYF.

In the case of this clone: Read coverage stops 3 residues before the CDR3 terminus; the germline J gene supplies the remainder. The chain is built from TRBV5-5 and TRBJ1-6; D unclear. Germline-derived CDR1 and CDR2 are SGHKS and YYEKEE (reference sequence). The length of the CDR3 is 15 residues. The V gene lost 0 bases and the J gene lost 6 bases, with 10 bases spanning the gap. The CDR3 spells CASSLEQLFNSPLHF. The sequenced CDR3 bases are TGTGCCAGCAGCTTGGAACAGCTTTTTAATTCACCC.

As for this clone: Read data end 3 residues before the CDR3 end; the end is taken from the germline J gene. The chain combines TRBV12-5 with TRBJ2-3; D possibly corresponds to TRBD1 (7 bases). Per germline, CDR1 LGHNT and CDR2 FRNRAP. The CDR3 is 15 residues long. This CDR3 is CASGPGGSGNQPQYF. Incomplete CDR3 DNA: TGTGCTAGTGGCCCAGGGGGGTCGGGCAATCAGCCG.

About this clone: The read falls 3 residues short of the CDR3 end, and the missing part is taken from the germline J gene. The chain uses TRBV12-5 and TRBJ1-4; TRBD1 matches 8 bases. V dropped 4 bases and J dropped 2; count of bases not matched to a gene: 3. In germline, CDR1 is LGHNT, CDR2 FRNRAP. This CDR3 is 15 amino acids long. CDR3 loop: CASGSRQGTNEKLFF. CDR3 DNA, as far as it was read: TGTGCTAGTGGTTCGAGACAGGGGACTAATGAAAAA.

To note about this clone: Coverage ceases 3 residues before the CDR3 finishes, and the germline J gene fills in the end. J is TRBJ1-3 and V is TRBV5-1, with 12 bases aligning to TRBD1. J lost 5 bases, V lost 3 bases, and 9 bases had no gene match. This CDR3 spans 17 amino acids. Germline lookup yields CDR1 SGHRS and CDR2 YFSETQ. The CDR3 DNA, read in part, is TGCGCCAGCAGCTACCTCCCGGGACAGGGGGCGAGAAACACC. This encodes CASSYLPGQGARNT. The whole CDR3 region reads CASSYLPGQGARNTIYF. The complete variable domain, with remaining parts taken from reference TRBV5-1 and TRBJ1-3, reads KAGVTQTPRYLIKTRGQQVTLSCSPISGHRSVSWYQQTPGQGLQFLFEYFSETQRNKGNFPGRFSGRQFSNSRSEMNVSTLELGDSALYLCASSYLPGQGARNTIYFGEGSWLTVV.

With respect to this clone: The CDR3 end is not reached by the read, which stops 3 residues before it; the germline J gene fills it in. The chain links TRBV11-1 to TRBJ2-7; the D gene is possibly TRBD2 (6 bases). The germline gives CDR1 SGHAT, CDR2 FQDESV (reference sequence). Trimming removed 4 bases at V and 3 bases at J, with 13 bases between. There are 14 residues in the CDR3. The covered CDR3 bases are TGTGCCAGCAGCTCCGGGACTTACAACTACGAG. Residues: CASSSGTYNYE. The CDR3 as a whole reads CASSSGTYNYEQYF.

About this clone: The read gets to within 3 residues of the CDR3 end, and the germline J gene fills in the rest. The V and J genes are TRBV20-1 and TRBJ1-2; D call uncertain. Germline loops: CDR1 DFQATT, CDR2 SNEGSKA (reference sequence). This CDR3 spans 14 amino acids. Trimming took off 6 bases at V and 1 base at J, with 15 bases between the two ends. The CDR3 DNA, read in part, is TGCAGTGCCCAGGAGACATCCCTTAACTATGGC. Its translation is CSAQETSLNYG. The entire CDR3 protein is CSAQETSLNYGYTF.

Regarding this clone: The CDR3 goes on 3 residues after the read ends, and that part is filled in from the germline J gene. The rearrangement joins TRBV5-1 to TRBJ1-2; D is ambiguous. Trimming took 1 base from V and 4 from J, leaving 11 bases between them. The CDR3 runs to 14 residues. CDR1 is SGHRS and CDR2 is YFSETQ in the germline V gene. The sequenced CDR3 bases are TGCGCCAGCAGCTTGATCGCCTCCGGCTATGGC. This codes for CASSLIASGYG. The whole CDR3 region reads CASSLIASGYGYTF.

As to this clone: The read terminates 3 residues ahead of where the CDR3 ends, so the germline J gene completes it. The chain carries TRBV7-3 and TRBJ2-7; D is perhaps TRBD2 (7 bases). Germline V lookup: CDR1 SGHTA, CDR2 FQGTGA. Trimming shortened V by 9 bases and J by 0 bases, and 18 bases separated the two germline ends. The CDR3 length is 15 residues. Partial CDR3 DNA: TGTGCCAGGGGGAGAGCAGGGGAGGGCTCCTACGAG. It yields the protein CARGRAGEGSYE. The CDR3 reads in full as CARGRAGEGSYEQYF.

Note on this clone: Coverage ceases 3 residues before the CDR3 finishes, and the germline J gene fills in the end. The J gene is TRBJ2-7, the V gene TRBV12-3 or TRBV12-4; perhaps TRBD1 as D (5 bases). Trimming removed 6 bases from V and 0 bases from J, with 12 bases in between. The CDR3 loop spans 14 amino acids. CDR3 DNA (partial): TGTGCCAGCAGCCCGTGGGGCCCCTCCTACGAG. It yields the protein CASSPWGPSYE. The complete CDR3 protein is CASSPWGPSYEQYF.

Worth noting for this clone: The read falls 3 residues short of the CDR3 end, and the missing part is taken from the germline J gene. The V gene is TRBV19, the J gene TRBJ1-2; a possible D gene is TRBD1 (6 bases). This CDR3 region has 16 residues. Looked up from germline, CDR1 is LNHDA and CDR2 is SQIVND (reference sequence). Deletions cut 7 bases from V and 6 bases from J, with 24 bases between. The CDR3 DNA, read in part, is TGTGCCAGTATGGGGTACTCAGACGGGACAAACAATGGC. It codes for CASMGYSDGTNNG. The whole CDR3 is CASMGYSDGTNNGYTF.

Remarks on this clone: The read is 3 residues too short to cover the CDR3 end, so that end is filled in from the germline J gene. The rearrangement uses TRBV6-2 or TRBV6-3 and TRBJ1-2; the D is unclear. This CDR3 region has 12 residues. Germline V lookup: CDR1 MNHEY, CDR2 SVGEGT. CDR3 amino acids: CASSYSYYDYTF. CDR3 DNA, as far as it was read: TGTGCCAGCAGTTACTCGTACTACGAC.

Concerning this clone: The read is 3 residues too short to cover the CDR3 end, so that end is filled in from the germline J gene. The rearrangement links TRBV6-2 or TRBV6-3 to TRBJ2-2, with D unresolved. Germline V gene data show CDR1 as MNHEY and CDR2 as SVGEGT. This CDR3 region has 13 residues. The V gene lost 7 bases and the J gene lost 2 bases, with 8 bases spanning the gap. The CDR3 bases that were read are TGTGCCAGCACCACGGGTAACACCGGGGAG. Protein product: CASTTGNTGE. The CDR3 as a whole reads CASTTGNTGELFF.

As regards this clone: Read sequence stops 3 residues before the CDR3 end, and the germline J gene provides the missing end. This chain links TRBV28 with TRBJ2-1, with 7 bases lining up with TRBD2. Germline CDR1 MDHEN, CDR2 SYDVKM. The trim removed 7 bases at V and 0 bases at J, leaving 3 bases unmatched. The CDR3 runs 14 residues. The CDR3 spells CASTRGSSYNEQFF. The sequenced CDR3 bases are TGTGCCAGCACACGCGGGAGCTCCTACAATGAG.

Regarding this clone: The read stops 3 residues short of the end of the CDR3; the missing end is completed from the germline J gene. The chain uses TRBV6-1 and TRBJ1-1; a possible D gene is TRBD1 (6 bases). Germline assignment: CDR1 MNHNS and CDR2 SASEGT. CDR3 length: 14 amino acids. The CDR3 DNA, read in part, is TGTGCCAGCAGTGAATCAAGGGGGGGGCTGACA. This gives the protein CASSESRGGLT. From start to end, the CDR3 is CASSESRGGLTAFF.

Worth noting for this clone: The read terminates 3 residues before the CDR3 end, so the remaining end is supplied by the germline J gene. This chain uses TRBV29-1 with TRBJ2-1; no firm D call. Trimming removed 0 bases from V and 1 base from J, with 7 bases in between. In germline, CDR1 is SQVTM, CDR2 ANQGSEA. CDR3 length: 14 amino acids. This chain's CDR3 is CSVEEQISYNEQFF. The CDR3 bases that were read are TGCAGCGTTGAAGAGCAGATATCCTACAATGAG.

Notes on this clone: The read stops 3 residues short of the end of the CDR3; the missing end is completed from the germline J gene. This rearrangement joins TRBV30 to TRBJ1-2; TRBD1 is a possible D gene (5 bases). The V gene's germline CDR1 is GTSNPN and CDR2 SVGIG (reference sequence). The CDR3 has 14 residues. The sequenced CDR3 bases are TGTGCCTGGAGTGTAGGAGGGGCACTCTACGAC. This sequence encodes CAWSVGGALYD. The full CDR3 sequence reads CAWSVGGALYDYTF.

To note about this clone: The read stops 3 residues short of the end of the CDR3; the missing end is completed from the germline J gene. The J gene is TRBJ1-2, the V gene TRBV19; the D gene is possibly TRBD1 (5 bases). Germline lookup yields CDR1 LNHDA and CDR2 SQIVND (reference sequence). The CDR3 contains 13 residues. V lost 1 base, J lost 6 bases, and 9 bases lay in between. The CDR3 bases that were read are TGTGCCAGTAGTATAGTGGGCAGGGATGGC. Its translation is CASSIVGRDG. From start to end, the CDR3 is CASSIVGRDGYTF.

Turning to this clone: The sequenced fragment ends 3 residues before the CDR3 boundary, so the rest is inferred from the germline J gene. The V call is TRBV7-2, the J call TRBJ2-1, with 7 bases fitting TRBD2. The CDR3 has 13 amino acids. The J segment lost 9 bases and the V segment lost 5 bases, leaving 7 bases of the junction unmatched. Germline lookup yields CDR1 SGHTA and CDR2 FQGNSA. The sequenced part of the CDR3 DNA is TGTGCCAGCAGCCCGGGTCGGGGGGTTGAG. Translating gives CASSPGRGVE. The CDR3 reads in full as CASSPGRGVEQFF. The complete variable domain, with remaining parts taken from reference TRBV7-2 and TRBJ2-1, reads GAGVSQSPSNKVTEKGKDVELRCDPISGHTALYWYRQSLGQGLEFLIYFQGNSAPDKSGLPSDRFSAERTGGSVSTLTIQRTQQEDSAVYLCASSPGRGVEQFFGPGTRLTVL.

A note on this clone: The read ends 3 residues shy of where the CDR3 ends; the end is completed using the germline J gene. This chain uses TRBV20-1 with TRBJ1-1, with D uncertain. Germline CDR1 is DFQATT and CDR2 is SNEGSKA (reference sequence). V lost 0 bases to trimming and J lost 6 bases, with 8 bases between them. CDR3 size: 12 residues. Partial CDR3 DNA: TGCAGTGCTAGAGAAGGTGTCTCTGAA. It encodes CSAREGVSE. The complete CDR3 sequence is CSAREGVSEAFF.

In regard to this clone: The read falls 3 residues short of the CDR3 end, and the missing part is taken from the germline J gene. The chain combines TRBV29-1 with TRBJ1-6; 7 positions agree with TRBD1. The junction had 13 bases not matched to a gene; V was cut back by 6 bases and J by 5 bases. The CDR3 is made up of 16 amino acids. Germline CDR1 is SQVTM and CDR2 is ANQGSEA. The CDR3 sequence: CSVGVLTGTNNSPLHF. The covered CDR3 bases are TGCAGCGTGGGGGTACTGACAGGGACAAATAATTCACCC.

Worth noting for this clone: The read is 3 residues too short to cover the CDR3 end, so that end is filled in from the germline J gene. This chain joins TRBV19 and TRBJ2-4, with 13 bases lining up with TRBD2. This CDR3 comprises 17 residues. Germline CDR1 LNHDA, CDR2 SQIVND (reference sequence). The V gene end was trimmed by 4 bases and the J gene end by 4 bases; junction bases not matched to a gene: 7. The CDR3 DNA, read in part, is TGTGCCAGTAGTAGCCCGGGACTAGCGGGGTTAAAAAACATT. Protein product: CASSSPGLAGLKNI. The complete CDR3 protein is CASSSPGLAGLKNIQYF.

To note about this clone: The observed sequence ends 3 residues before the CDR3 terminus, with the missing tail filled in from the germline J gene. V and J are TRBV5-1 and TRBJ2-3, with 13 bases that match TRBD2. After removal of 4 bases from V and 6 bases from J, the junction contained 8 bases not matched to a gene. This CDR3 is 16 amino acids long. The germline gives CDR1 SGHRS, CDR2 YFSETQ. CDR3: CASSPGRTSGSDTQYF. Incomplete CDR3 DNA: TGCGCCAGCAGCCCAGGTCGGACTAGCGGGAGTGATACG.

Regarding this clone: The observed sequence ends 3 residues before the CDR3 terminus, with the missing tail filled in from the germline J gene. The gene calls are TRBV5-6 and TRBJ1-4; the D gene is possibly TRBD1 (6 bases). Looked up from germline, CDR1 is SGHDT and CDR2 is YYEEEE. This CDR3 has 14 amino acids. The CDR3 loop is CASSVTGTNSPLFF. Partial CDR3 DNA: TGTGCCAGCAGCGTCACAGGGACTAATTCACCA.

Points on this clone: Coverage ceases 3 residues before the CDR3 finishes, and the germline J gene fills in the end. The chain is built from TRBV7-3 and TRBJ2-6; D is uncertain. CDR3 length: 16 residues. Germline lookup yields CDR1 SGHTA and CDR2 FQGTGA. The V end was cut by 3 bases, the J end by 4 bases, with 13 bases between. The CDR3 bases that were read are TGTGCCAGCAGCTTCGACCCGACTCTGGGGGCCAACGTC. This codes for CASSFDPTLGANV. The whole CDR3 sequence is CASSFDPTLGANVLTF.

In terms of frequency, this clone is medium-sized (0.01 to 0.1%). CDR3 sequence reads: CASSPPGGSGANVLTF. The CDR3 bases that were read are TGTGCCAGCTCACCACCGGGGGGTTCTGGGGCCAACGTC. The chain has TRBV18 and TRBJ2-6, with D tentatively TRBD2 (6 bases). The read stops 3 residues short of the end of the CDR3; the missing end is completed from the germline J gene. Germline CDR1 is KGHSH and CDR2 is LQKENI. Trimming removed 0 bases at V and 1 base at J, with 7 bases between. This CDR3 spans 16 amino acids.